The next 25 T cell receptor beta chains were all read from a single sample in a study of blood T cell repertoires in COVID-19. Sequencing was performed with immunoSEQ multiplex PCR; in TCRdb, only in-frame clones are kept and a portion is missing. The table records hundreds of thousands of clones, about nine tenths of them present only once. Sequenced: PBMCs or T cells enriched from blood (not recorded which). These receptors all come from a man younger than 30 who had recovered from COVID-19.

The rearrangement uses TRBV5-5 and TRBJ2-4, with D possibly matching TRBD1 (6 bases). V gave up 3 bases and J gave up 2 bases, with 21 bases separating them. CDR1 and CDR2 (germline): SGHKS, YYEKEE (reference sequence). This CDR3 spans 18 amino acids. CDR3 sequence: CASSSFPQVTGTKNIQYF. CDR3 DNA sequence: TGTGCCAGCAGCTCGTTCCCTCAAGTAACAGGGACCAAAAACATTCAGTACTTC.

This chain links TRBV3-1 (or the pseudogene TRBV3-2) with TRBJ2-6, with D perhaps matching TRBD2 (6 bases). The germline CDR1 and CDR2 sequences are LGHDT and YNNKEL (reference sequence). The CDR3 totals 16 residues. V was trimmed by 0 bases and J by 2 bases, leaving 8 bases between them. The CDR3 DNA follows: TGTGCCAGCAGCCAAGAGGTAGCGGCTGGGGCCAACGTCCTGACTTTC. This translates into CASSQEVAAGANVLTF.

The chain employs TRBV12-3 or TRBV12-4 and TRBJ2-3; a possible D gene is TRBD1 (6 bases). The length of the CDR3 is 13 residues. Between the trimmed V and J ends, which lost 6 bases and 1 base, there was a span of 8 bases. The CDR3 DNA reads as TGTGCCAGCAGCCCAGGGGGCACAGATACGCAGTATTTT. Translation gives CASSPGGTDTQYF.

This chain joins TRBV6-5 and TRBJ2-2; a weak D match, TRBD2 (6 bases). The CDR3 extends over 14 amino acids. Germline lookup yields CDR1 MNHEY and CDR2 SVGAGI. Trimming stripped 9 bases from V and 5 bases from J, with 16 bases between. The chain's CDR3 is CASLPFGRTGELFF. The CDR3 DNA is TGTGCCAGTCTTCCCTTTGGGAGGACCGGGGAGCTGTTTTTT.

This chain links TRBV27 with TRBJ1-4, with TRBD1 identical over 8 bases. The CDR3 loop spans 17 amino acids. V trimming: 1 base; J trimming: 4 bases; junction bases outside the gene matches: 8. Germline V lookup: CDR1 MNHEY, CDR2 SMNVEV (reference sequence). The CDR3 sequence: CASSLYTQGQGNEKLFF. CDR3 DNA sequence: TGTGCCAGCAGTTTATACACCCAAGGACAGGGTAATGAAAAACTGTTTTTT.

The chain has TRBV29-1 and TRBJ2-7; D possibly corresponds to TRBD2 (5 bases). Germline V gives CDR1 SQVTM, CDR2 ANQGSEA. V was trimmed by 7 bases and J by 0 bases, leaving 16 bases between them. The CDR3 spans 14 residues. The CDR3 region has the DNA TGCAGCGCCGGCCCGGGTGGGAGCTCCTACGAGCAGTACTTC. It translates to CSAGPGGSSYEQYF.

The chain joins TRBV5-1 to TRBJ1-4, with a tentative D call TRBD1 (6 bases). The V and J ends lost 4 bases and 0 bases respectively, with 10 bases between them. This CDR3 is 15 amino acids long. Germline CDR1 is SGHRS and CDR2 is YFSETQ. CDR3 nucleotides: TGCGCCAGCAGCCGGGGGGCGACAACTAATGAAAAACTGTTTTTT. Translated: CASSRGATTNEKLFF.

DNA for the CDR3: TGTGCCAGTAGTCGGCAGGGCTATGGCTACACCTTC. Its protein product is CASSRQGYGYTF. J is TRBJ1-2 and V is TRBV19; D possibly corresponds to TRBD1 (5 bases). Deletions cut 5 bases from V and 4 bases from J, with 8 bases between. This CDR3 is built from 12 residues. Germline assignment: CDR1 LNHDA and CDR2 SQIVND (reference sequence). Together with reference TRBV19 and TRBJ1-2, the CDR3 gives the full variable domain: DGGITQSPKYLFRKEGQNVTLSCEQNLNHDAMYWYRQDPGQGLRLIYYSQIVNDFQKGDIAEGYSVSREKKESFPLTVTSAQKNPTAFYLCASSRQGYGYTFGSGTRLTVV.

The V and J genes are TRBV11-3 and TRBJ2-4; D perhaps matches TRBD1 (5 bases). Germline CDR1 reads SGHNT; CDR2 reads YENEEA. Between the trimmed V and J ends, which lost 5 bases and 2 bases, there was a span of 10 bases. CDR3 size: 14 residues. CDR3 DNA sequence: TGTGCCAGCAGCGGGGCAGGGTCCAAAAACATTCAGTACTTC. It encodes CASSGAGSKNIQYF. Supplemented by reference TRBV11-3 and TRBJ2-4, the full variable domain reads EAGVVQSPRYKIIEKKQPVAFWCNPISGHNTLYWYLQNLGQGPELLIRYENEEAVDDSQLPKDRFSAERLKGVDSTLKIQPAELGDSAVYLCASSGAGSKNIQYFGAGTRLSVL.

The rearrangement links TRBV28 to TRBJ1-5; tentatively, D is TRBD1 (5 bases). The CDR3 runs 16 residues. The germline V and J ends were trimmed by 2 bases and 3 bases, with 14 bases remaining between them. Per germline, CDR1 MDHEN and CDR2 SYDVKM. The CDR3 reads CASSLAYQGLNQPQHF. CDR3 DNA: TGTGCCAGCAGTTTAGCCTACCAGGGACTCAATCAGCCCCAGCATTTT.

The CDR3 here is CASSLGREGVREQFF. For the CDR3, the DNA is TGTGCCAGCAGCTTAGGACGGGAGGGCGTGCGAGAGCAGTTCTTC. The chain employs TRBV7-9 and TRBJ2-1; TRBD2 matches 8 bases. The length of the CDR3 is 15 residues. With 1 base clipped from V and 10 bases from J, the junction kept 9 bases outside the gene matches. Per the germline V gene, CDR1 is SEHNR and CDR2 is FQNEAQ (reference sequence).

The chain carries TRBV7-9 and TRBJ1-5, with 8 bases lining up with TRBD1. CDR3 length equals 15 residues. Per the germline V gene, CDR1 is SEHNR and CDR2 is FQNEAQ (reference sequence). The trim removed 5 bases at V and 3 bases at J, leaving 6 bases unmatched. The CDR3 DNA sequence: TGTGCCAGCAGCGCCTACAGGGGGAACAATCAGCCCCAGCATTTT. This translates into CASSAYRGNNQPQHF.

This chain connects TRBV3-1 (or the pseudogene TRBV3-2) to TRBJ2-5, with 15 bases lining up with TRBD2. This CDR3 contains 16 residues. The germline V gene has CDR1 LGHDT and CDR2 YNNKEL (reference sequence). The V gene end was trimmed by 8 bases and the J gene end by 1 base; junction bases not matched to a gene: 5. CDR3 protein: CASGGLAGGPQETQYF. The CDR3, as DNA: TGTGCCAGCGGCGGACTAGCGGGGGGGCCCCAAGAGACCCAGTACTTC.

This clone was observed once. The chain recombines TRBV6-5 with TRBJ2-1; TRBD2 matches 8 bases. The CDR3 runs to 11 residues. The germline CDR1 and CDR2 sequences are MNHEY and SVGAGI. Losses at the gene ends were 5 bases for V and 15 bases for J; bases not matched to a gene: 6. The CDR3 loop reads CASSISGVTFF. The CDR3 DNA sequence: TGTGCCAGCAGTATTAGCGGGGTGACGTTCTTC.

The rearrangement links TRBV3-1 (or the pseudogene TRBV3-2) to TRBJ2-1; possibly TRBD2 for D (5 bases). CDR3 length: 14 residues. V lost 2 bases and J lost 4, with 9 bases in between. Germline V gene lookup returns CDR1 LGHDT and CDR2 YNNKEL (reference sequence). CDR3 DNA sequence: TGTGCCAGCAGCCAATCAGCGGCTTACAATGAGCAGTTCTTC. Protein sequence: CASSQSAAYNEQFF.

The chain carries TRBV28 and TRBJ1-2, with TRBD1 as a possible D gene (6 bases). The CDR3 has 16 residues. The V gene's germline CDR1 is MDHEN and CDR2 SYDVKM. With 4 bases removed from V and 0 bases from J, the gap between germline ends came to 15 bases. Here the CDR3 DNA reads TGTGCCAGCAGTTACCCCCTGGGACAATCTAACTATGGCTACACCTTC. Its protein product is CASSYPLGQSNYGYTF.

The chain employs TRBV5-1 and TRBJ2-5; D unresolved. Germline assignment: CDR1 SGHRS and CDR2 YFSETQ. Trimming stripped 4 bases from V and 5 bases from J, with 6 bases between. CDR3 length: 11 residues. This CDR3 is CASSLSETQYF. CDR3 DNA: TGCGCCAGCAGCCTGTCCGAGACCCAGTACTTC.

This clone was counted once. The gene calls are TRBV2 and TRBJ1-1; D is unclear. Trimming left V 0 bases short and J 5 bases short, with 13 bases between. This CDR3 contains 15 residues. Germline assignment: CDR1 SNHLY and CDR2 FYNNEI. CDR3 sequence: CASSEAVMGDTEAFF. The DNA for the CDR3 is TGTGCCAGCAGTGAAGCGGTGATGGGAGATACTGAAGCTTTCTTT.

The chain links TRBV5-4 to TRBJ2-7, with 8 bases that match TRBD1. The CDR3 is 14 residues long. V dropped 4 bases and J dropped 3; count of bases not matched to a gene: 6. The germline CDR1 and CDR2 sequences are SGHNT and YYREEE (reference sequence). The CDR3 DNA reads TGTGCCAGCAGCCGGACAGGGAACTACTACGAGCAGTACTTC. This gives the protein CASSRTGNYYEQYF.

The chain has TRBV3-1 (or the pseudogene TRBV3-2) and TRBJ1-4, with D tentatively TRBD1 (5 bases). V dropped 3 bases and J dropped 0 bases, with 8 bases sitting between them. The CDR3 is 15 residues long. Germline V CDR1 and CDR2: LGHDT, YNNKEL (reference sequence). The CDR3 reads CASSHRQSTNEKLFF. In DNA form, the CDR3 reads TGTGCCAGCAGCCATCGACAGTCAACTAATGAAAAACTGTTTTTT.

The J gene is TRBJ2-5, the V gene TRBV9; 7 positions agree with TRBD1. The trim removed 3 bases at V and 3 bases at J, leaving 8 bases unmatched. CDR1 and CDR2 (germline): SGDLS, YYNGEE. This CDR3 comprises 15 residues. CDR3 sequence: CASSAGTEIKETQYF. The CDR3 DNA reads TGTGCCAGCAGCGCCGGGACAGAGATTAAAGAGACCCAGTACTTC.

The chain is built from TRBV3-1 (or the pseudogene TRBV3-2) and TRBJ2-5, with D unclear. The germline V gene encodes CDR1 LGHDT and CDR2 YNNKEL (reference sequence). Trimming shortened V by 2 bases and J by 0 bases, and 7 bases separated the two germline ends. The CDR3 runs 14 residues. The CDR3 DNA reads TGTGCCAGCAGCCAAACCCAGTACCAAGAGACCCAGTACTTC. It is translated as CASSQTQYQETQYF.

The chain combines TRBV7-9 with TRBJ2-1, with 9 bases aligning to TRBD2. Germline loops: CDR1 SEHNR, CDR2 FQNEAQ (reference sequence). The junction had 7 bases not matched to a gene; V was cut back by 3 bases and J by 7 bases. CDR3 size: 15 residues. The CDR3 loop is CASSLGREGLNEQFF. CDR3 nucleotide sequence: TGTGCCAGCAGCTTGGGGCGGGAGGGCCTAAATGAGCAGTTCTTC.

The chain uses TRBV18 and TRBJ1-3; 9 nucleotides agree with TRBD1. Germline V CDR1 and CDR2: KGHSH, LQKENI. V shed 3 bases, J shed 6 bases, and the junction held 3 bases outside the gene matches. The CDR3 runs to 14 residues. The CDR3 is CASSPGQGLNTIYF. The CDR3 nucleotides are TGTGCCAGCTCACCGGGACAGGGTTTAAACACCATATATTTT.

This clone was seen a single time. DNA of the CDR3: TGTGCCAGCAGCACCCAGTCAGTTAGCACAGATACGCAGTATTTT. As protein: CASSTQSVSTDTQYF. The chain is built from TRBV7-9 and TRBJ2-3; D is undetermined. Per germline, CDR1 SEHNR and CDR2 FQNEAQ (reference sequence). Trimming shortened V by 5 bases and J by 0 bases, and 12 bases separated the two germline ends. The CDR3 has 15 residues.